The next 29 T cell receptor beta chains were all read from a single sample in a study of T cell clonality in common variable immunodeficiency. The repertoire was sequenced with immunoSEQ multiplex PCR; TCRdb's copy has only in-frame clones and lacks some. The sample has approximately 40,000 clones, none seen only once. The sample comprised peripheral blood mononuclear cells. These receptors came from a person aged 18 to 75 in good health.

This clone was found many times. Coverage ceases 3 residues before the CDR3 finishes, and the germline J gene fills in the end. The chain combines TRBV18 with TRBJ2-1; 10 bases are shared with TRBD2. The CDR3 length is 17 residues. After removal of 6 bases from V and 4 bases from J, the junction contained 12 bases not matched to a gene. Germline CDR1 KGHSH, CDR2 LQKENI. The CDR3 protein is CASSPMTVLAGYNEQFF. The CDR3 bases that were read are TGTGCCAGCTCCCCAATGACTGTACTAGCGGGATACAATGAG.

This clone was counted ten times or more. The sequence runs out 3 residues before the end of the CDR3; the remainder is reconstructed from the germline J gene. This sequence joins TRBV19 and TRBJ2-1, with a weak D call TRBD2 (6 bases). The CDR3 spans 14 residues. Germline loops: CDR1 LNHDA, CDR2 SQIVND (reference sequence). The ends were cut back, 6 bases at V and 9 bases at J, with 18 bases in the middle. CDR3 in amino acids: CASRTRPFGGEQFF. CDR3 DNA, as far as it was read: TGTGCCAGTAGAACCCGTCCGTTCGGGGGTGAG.

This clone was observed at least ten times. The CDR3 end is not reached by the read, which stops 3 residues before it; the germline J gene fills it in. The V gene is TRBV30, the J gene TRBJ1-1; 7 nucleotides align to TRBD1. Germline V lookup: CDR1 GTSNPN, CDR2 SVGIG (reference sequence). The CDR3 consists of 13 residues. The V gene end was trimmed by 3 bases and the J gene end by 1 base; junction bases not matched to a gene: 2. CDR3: CAWSRQGNTEAFF. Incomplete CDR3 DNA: TGTGCCTGGAGCCGACAGGGGAACACTGAA.

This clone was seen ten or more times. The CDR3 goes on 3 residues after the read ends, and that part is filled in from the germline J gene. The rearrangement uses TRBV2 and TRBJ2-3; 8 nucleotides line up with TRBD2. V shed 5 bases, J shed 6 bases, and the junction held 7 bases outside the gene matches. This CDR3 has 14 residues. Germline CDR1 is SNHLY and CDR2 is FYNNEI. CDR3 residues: CASSKRELADTQYF. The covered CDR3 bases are TGTGCCAGCAGTAAGCGGGAGTTGGCGGATACG. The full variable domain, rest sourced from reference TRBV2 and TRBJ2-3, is EPEVTQTPSHQVTQMGQEVILRCVPISNHLYFYWYRQILGQKVEFLVSFYNNEISEKSEIFDDQFSVERPDGSNFTLKIRSTKLEDSAMYFCASSKRELADTQYFGPGTRLTVL.

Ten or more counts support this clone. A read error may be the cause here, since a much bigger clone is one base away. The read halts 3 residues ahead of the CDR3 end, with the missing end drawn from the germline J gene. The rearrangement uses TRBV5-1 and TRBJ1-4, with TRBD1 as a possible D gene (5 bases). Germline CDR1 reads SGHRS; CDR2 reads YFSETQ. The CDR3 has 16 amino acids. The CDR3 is CVSRVSSFATNEKLFF. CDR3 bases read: TGCGTCAGCAGGGTCAGTTCCTTTGCAACTAATGAAAAA.

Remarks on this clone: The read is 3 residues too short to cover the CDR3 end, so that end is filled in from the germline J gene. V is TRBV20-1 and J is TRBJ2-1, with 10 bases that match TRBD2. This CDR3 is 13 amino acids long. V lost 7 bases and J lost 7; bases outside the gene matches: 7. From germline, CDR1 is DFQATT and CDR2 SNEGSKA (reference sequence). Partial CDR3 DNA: TGCAGTGTGAGAGCTAGCGGGAGAAATGAG. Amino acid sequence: CSVRASGRNE. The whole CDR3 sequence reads CSVRASGRNEQFF.

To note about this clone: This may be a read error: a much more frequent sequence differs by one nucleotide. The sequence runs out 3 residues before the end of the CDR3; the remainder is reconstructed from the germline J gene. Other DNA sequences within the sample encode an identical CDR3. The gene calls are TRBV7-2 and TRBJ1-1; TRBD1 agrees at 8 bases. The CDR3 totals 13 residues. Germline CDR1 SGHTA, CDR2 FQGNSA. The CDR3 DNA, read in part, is TGCGCCAGCAGCTTTAACAGGGGGACTGAA. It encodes CASSFNRGTE. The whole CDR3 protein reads CASSFNRGTEAFF.

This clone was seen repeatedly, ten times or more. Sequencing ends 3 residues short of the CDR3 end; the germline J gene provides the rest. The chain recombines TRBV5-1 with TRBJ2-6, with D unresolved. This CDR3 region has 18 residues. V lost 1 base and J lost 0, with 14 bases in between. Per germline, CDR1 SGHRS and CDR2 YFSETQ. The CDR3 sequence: CASSLSPDILSGANVLTF. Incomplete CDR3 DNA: TGCGCCAGCAGCTTGAGCCCTGACATTCTCTCTGGGGCCAACGTC.

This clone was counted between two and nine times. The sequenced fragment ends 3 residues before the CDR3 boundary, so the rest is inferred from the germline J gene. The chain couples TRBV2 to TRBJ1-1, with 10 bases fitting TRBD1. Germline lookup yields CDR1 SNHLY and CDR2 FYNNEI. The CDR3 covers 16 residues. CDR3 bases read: TGTGCCAGCAGTCGGACAGGGGGAACGGGGTATGAAAAA. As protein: CASSRTGGTGYEK. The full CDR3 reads CASSRTGGTGYEKAFF.

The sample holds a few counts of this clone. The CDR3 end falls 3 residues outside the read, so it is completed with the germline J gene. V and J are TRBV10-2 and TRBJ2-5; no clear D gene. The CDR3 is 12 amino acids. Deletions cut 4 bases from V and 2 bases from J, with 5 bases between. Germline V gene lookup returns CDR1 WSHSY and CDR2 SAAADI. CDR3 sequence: CASSALQETQYF. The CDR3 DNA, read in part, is TGCGCCAGCAGTGCTTTACAAGAGACC.

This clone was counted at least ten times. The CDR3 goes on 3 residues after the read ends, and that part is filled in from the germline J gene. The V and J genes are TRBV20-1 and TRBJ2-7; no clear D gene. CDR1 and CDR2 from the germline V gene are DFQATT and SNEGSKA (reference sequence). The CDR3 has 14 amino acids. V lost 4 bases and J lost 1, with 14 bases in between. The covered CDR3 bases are TGCAGTGCTAAGCTCGACTCAGCTTCCTACGAG. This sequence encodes CSAKLDSASYE. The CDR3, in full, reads CSAKLDSASYEQYF.

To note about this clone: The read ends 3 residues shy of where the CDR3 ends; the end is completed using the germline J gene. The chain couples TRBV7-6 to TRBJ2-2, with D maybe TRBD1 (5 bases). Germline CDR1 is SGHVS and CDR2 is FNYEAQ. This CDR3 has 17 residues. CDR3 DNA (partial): TGTGCCAGCCTATCCCCTAACACCTCCCCTGGGGCCAACGTG. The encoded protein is CASLSPNTSPGANV. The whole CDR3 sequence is CASLSPNTSPGANVLFF.

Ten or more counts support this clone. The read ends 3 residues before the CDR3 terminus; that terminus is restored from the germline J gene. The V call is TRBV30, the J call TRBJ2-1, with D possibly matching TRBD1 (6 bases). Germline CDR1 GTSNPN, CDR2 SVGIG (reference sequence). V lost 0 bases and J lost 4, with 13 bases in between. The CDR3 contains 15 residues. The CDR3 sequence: CAWSVQGSPYNEQFF. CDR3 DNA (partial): TGTGCCTGGAGTGTACAGGGTTCCCCTTACAATGAG.

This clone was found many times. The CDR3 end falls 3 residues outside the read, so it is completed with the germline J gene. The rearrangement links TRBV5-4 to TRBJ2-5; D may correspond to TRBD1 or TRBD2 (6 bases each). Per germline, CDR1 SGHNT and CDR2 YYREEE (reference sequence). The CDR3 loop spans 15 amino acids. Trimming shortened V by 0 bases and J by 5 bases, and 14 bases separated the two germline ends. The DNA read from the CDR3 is TGTGCCAGCAGCTTGGACCAGGGGAGGACGGAGACC. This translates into CASSLDQGRTET. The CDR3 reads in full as CASSLDQGRTETQYF.

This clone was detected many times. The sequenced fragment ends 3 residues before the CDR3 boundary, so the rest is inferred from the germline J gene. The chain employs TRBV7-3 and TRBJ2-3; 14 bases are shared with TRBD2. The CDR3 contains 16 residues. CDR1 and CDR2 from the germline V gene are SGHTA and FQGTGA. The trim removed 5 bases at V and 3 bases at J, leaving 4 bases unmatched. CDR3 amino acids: CASSPGLAGVTDTQYF. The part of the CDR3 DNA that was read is TGTGCCAGCAGCCCGGGACTAGCGGGAGTTACAGATACG.

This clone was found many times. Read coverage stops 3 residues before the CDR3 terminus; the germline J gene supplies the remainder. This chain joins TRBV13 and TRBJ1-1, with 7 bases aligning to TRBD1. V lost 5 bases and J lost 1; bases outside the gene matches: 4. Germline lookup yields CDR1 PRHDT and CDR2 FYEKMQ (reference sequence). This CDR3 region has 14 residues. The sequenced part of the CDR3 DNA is TGTGCCAGCAGCATCAGGGGGGAGAACACTGAA. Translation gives CASSIRGENTE. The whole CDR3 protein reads CASSIRGENTEAFF.

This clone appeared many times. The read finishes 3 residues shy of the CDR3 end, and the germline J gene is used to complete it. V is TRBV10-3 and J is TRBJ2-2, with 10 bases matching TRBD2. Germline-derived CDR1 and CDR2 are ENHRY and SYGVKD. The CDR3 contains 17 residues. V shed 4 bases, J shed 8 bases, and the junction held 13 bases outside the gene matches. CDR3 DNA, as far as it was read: TGTGCCATCAGTGTCGTACTACTAGCGGGGCTGAATGGGGAG. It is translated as CAISVVLLAGLNGE. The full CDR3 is CAISVVLLAGLNGELFF.

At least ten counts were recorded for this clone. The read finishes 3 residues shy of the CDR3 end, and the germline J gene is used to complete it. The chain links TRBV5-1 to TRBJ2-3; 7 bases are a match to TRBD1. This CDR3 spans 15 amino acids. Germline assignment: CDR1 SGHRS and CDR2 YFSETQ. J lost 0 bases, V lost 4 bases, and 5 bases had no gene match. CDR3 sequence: CASSPGQFSTDTQYF. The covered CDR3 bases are TGCGCCAGCAGCCCGGGACAGTTCAGCACAGATACG.

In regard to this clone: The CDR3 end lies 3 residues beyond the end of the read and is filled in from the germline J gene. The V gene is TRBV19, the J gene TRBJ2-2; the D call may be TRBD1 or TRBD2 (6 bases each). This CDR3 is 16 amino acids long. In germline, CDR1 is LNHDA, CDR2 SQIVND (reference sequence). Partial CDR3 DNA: TGTGCCAGTGGTGGAGGGGGTCCGACTTCGCTTGAAAAG. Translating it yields CASGGGGPTSLEK. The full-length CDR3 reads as CASGGGGPTSLEKLFF.

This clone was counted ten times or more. CDR3 amino acids: CASSVLSIQYF. CDR3 bases read: TGTGCCAGCAGTGTCCTTAGCATT. The V gene is TRBV6-1, the J gene TRBJ2-4; no definite D call. The missing CDR3 end, 3 residues past where the read stops, is filled in from the germline J gene. The CDR3 runs to 11 residues. V shed 4 bases and J shed 9 bases, with 7 bases lying between them. CDR1 and CDR2 from the germline V gene are MNHNS and SASEGT.

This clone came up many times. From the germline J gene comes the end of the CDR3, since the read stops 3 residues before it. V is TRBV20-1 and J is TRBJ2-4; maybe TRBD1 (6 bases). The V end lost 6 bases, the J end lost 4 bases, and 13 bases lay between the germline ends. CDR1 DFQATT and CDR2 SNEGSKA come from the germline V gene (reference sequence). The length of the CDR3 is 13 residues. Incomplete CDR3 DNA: TGCAGTGCCCAGGGGCTAGCTAAAAACATT. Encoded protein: CSAQGLAKNI. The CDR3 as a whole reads CSAQGLAKNIQYF.

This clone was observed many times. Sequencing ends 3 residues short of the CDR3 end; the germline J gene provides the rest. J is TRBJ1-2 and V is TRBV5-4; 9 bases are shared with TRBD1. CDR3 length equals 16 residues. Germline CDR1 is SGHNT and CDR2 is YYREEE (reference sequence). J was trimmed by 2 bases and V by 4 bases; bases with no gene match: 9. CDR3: CASSDEQGALNYGYTF. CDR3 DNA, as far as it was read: TGTGCCAGCAGCGATGAACAGGGGGCGTTAAACTATGGC.

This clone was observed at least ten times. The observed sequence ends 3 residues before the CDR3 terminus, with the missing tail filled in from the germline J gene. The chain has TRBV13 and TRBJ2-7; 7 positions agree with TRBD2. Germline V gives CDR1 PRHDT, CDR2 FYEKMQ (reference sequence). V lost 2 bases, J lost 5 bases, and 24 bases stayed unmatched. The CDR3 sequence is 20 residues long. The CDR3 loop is CASSLRGERALGRAGNEQYF. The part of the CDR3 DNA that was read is TGTGCCAGCAGCTTAAGAGGAGAGCGGGCCCTAGGGCGAGCGGGAAACGAG.

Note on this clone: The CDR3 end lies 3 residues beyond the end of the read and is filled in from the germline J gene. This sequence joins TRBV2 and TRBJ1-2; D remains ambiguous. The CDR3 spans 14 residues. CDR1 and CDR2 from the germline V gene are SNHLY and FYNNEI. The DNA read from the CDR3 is TGTGCCAGCAGTGAGTTGACAACCGCCTACGAC. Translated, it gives CASSELTTAYD. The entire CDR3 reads CASSELTTAYDYTF.

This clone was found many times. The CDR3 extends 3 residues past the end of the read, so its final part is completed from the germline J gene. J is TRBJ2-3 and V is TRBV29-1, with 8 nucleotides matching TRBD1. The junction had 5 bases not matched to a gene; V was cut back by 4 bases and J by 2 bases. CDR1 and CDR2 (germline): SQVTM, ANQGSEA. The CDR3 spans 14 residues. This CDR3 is CSVGQGSFTDTQYF. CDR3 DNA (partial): TGCAGCGTTGGACAGGGGTCCTTCACAGATACG.

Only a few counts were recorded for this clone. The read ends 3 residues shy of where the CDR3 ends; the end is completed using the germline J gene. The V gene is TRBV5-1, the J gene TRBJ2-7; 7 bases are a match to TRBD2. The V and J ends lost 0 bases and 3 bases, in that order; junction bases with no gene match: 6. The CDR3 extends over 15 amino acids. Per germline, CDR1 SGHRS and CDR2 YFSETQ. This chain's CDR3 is CASSLEAGRVYEQYF. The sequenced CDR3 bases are TGCGCCAGCAGCTTGGAGGCAGGGAGGGTCTACGAG.

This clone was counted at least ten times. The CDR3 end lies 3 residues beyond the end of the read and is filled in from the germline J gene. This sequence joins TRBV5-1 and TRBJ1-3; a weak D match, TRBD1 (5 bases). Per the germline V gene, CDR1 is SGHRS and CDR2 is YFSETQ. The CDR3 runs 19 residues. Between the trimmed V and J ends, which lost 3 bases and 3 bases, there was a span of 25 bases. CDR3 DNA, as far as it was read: TGCGCCAGCAGCTCGGGGGGGTCTGTTCCAACCGAAGGTGGAAACACC. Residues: CASSSGGSVPTEGGNT. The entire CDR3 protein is CASSSGGSVPTEGGNTIYF.

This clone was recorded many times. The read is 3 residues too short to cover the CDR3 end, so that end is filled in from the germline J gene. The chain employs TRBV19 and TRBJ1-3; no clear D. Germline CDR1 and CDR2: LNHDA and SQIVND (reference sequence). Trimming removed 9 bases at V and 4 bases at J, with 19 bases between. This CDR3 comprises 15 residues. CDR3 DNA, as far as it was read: TGTGCCAGCTCCACCGCCAGAGTGTACGGAAACACC. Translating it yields CASSTARVYGNT. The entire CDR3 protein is CASSTARVYGNTIYF.

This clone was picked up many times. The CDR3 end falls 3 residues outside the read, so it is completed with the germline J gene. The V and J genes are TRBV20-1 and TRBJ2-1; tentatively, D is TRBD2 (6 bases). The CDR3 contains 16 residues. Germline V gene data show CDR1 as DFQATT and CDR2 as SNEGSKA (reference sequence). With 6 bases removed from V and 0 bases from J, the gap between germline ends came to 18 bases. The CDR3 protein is CSAKPRDWVSYNEQFF. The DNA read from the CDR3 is TGCAGTGCCAAGCCGAGGGACTGGGTCTCCTACAATGAG.